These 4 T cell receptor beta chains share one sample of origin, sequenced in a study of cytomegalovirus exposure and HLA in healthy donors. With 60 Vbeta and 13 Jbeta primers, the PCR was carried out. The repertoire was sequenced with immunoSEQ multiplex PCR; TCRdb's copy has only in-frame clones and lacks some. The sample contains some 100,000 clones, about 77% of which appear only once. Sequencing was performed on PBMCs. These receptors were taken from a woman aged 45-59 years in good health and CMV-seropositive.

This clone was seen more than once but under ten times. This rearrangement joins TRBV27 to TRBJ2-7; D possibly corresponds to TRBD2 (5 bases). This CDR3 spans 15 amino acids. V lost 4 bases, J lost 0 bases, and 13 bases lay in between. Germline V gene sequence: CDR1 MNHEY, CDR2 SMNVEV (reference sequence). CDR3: CASSSQDGISYEQYF. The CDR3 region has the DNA TGTGCCAGCAGTTCCCAGGACGGGATCTCCTACGAGCAGTACTTC.

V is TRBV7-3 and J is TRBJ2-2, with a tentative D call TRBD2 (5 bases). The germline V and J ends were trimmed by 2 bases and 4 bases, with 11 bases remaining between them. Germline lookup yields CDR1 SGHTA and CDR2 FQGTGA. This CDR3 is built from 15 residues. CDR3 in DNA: TGTGCCAGCAGCTTATTTGCTGGAGGCACCGGGGAGCTGTTTTTT. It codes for CASSLFAGGTGELFF.

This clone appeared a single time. In nucleotides, the CDR3 is TGCAGCGTGCGACCGGGACTAGCGGAGTTTGGGGTCAGCACAGATACGCAGTATTTT. Translating it yields CSVRPGLAEFGVSTDTQYF. The chain carries TRBV29-1 and TRBJ2-3, with 11 bases identical to TRBD2. The CDR3 runs 19 residues. V trimming: 6 bases; J trimming: 0 bases; junction bases outside the gene matches: 17. Germline V lookup: CDR1 SQVTM, CDR2 ANQGSEA.

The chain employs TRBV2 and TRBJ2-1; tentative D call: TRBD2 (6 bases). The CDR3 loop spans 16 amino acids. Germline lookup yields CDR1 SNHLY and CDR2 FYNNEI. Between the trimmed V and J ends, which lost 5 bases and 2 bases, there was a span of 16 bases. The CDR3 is CASSRLPGGTYNEQFF. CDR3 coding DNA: TGTGCCAGCAGTCGGCTCCCAGGAGGGACCTACAATGAGCAGTTCTTC.